The clone carrying this T cell receptor beta chain is a singleton in its sample. The data were taken from a study of technical replicates of blood from several donors. Profiled with immunoSEQ multiplex PCR; TCRdb holds only in-frame clones, not every one. The sample lists about 56,000 clones; roughly 92% were seen once. Trimming took 2 bases from V and 4 from J, leaving 15 bases between them. This CDR3 contains 15 residues. CDR1 KGHSH and CDR2 LQKENI come from the germline V gene. The TCR comes from a human donor in good health. Some clones in this sample may be carry-over from other donors' samples. The sequenced material came from PBMCs. The chain has TRBV18 and TRBJ2-7, with D unresolved. The CDR3 loop is CASSPNPPPTYEQYF. CDR3 nucleotides: TGTGCCAGCTCACCAAACCCCCCTCCCACATACGAGCAGTACTTC.